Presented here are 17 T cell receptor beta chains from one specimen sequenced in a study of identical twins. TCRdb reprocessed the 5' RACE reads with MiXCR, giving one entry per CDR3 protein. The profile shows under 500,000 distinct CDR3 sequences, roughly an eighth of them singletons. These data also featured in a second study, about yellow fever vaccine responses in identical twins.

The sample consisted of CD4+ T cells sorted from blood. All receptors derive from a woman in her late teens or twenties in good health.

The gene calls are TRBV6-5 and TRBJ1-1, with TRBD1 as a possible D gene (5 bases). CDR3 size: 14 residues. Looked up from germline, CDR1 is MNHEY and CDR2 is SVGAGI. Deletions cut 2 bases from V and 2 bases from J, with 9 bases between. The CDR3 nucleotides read TGTGCCAGCAGTTACGGCCAGGGAAACACTGAAGCTTTCTTT. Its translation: CASSYGQGNTEAFF.

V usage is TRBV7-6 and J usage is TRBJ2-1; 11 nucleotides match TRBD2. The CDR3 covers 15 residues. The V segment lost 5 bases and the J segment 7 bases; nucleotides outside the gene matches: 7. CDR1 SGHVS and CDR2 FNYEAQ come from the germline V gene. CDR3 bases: TGTGCCAGCAGCACCGCGGGACTAGCGGTAAATGAGCAGTTCTTC. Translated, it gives CASSTAGLAVNEQFF.

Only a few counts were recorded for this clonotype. Written as DNA, the CDR3 is TGTGCCAGCAGCCGGAGGGCGGGGGGCACAGATACGCAGTATTTT. Its translation: CASSRRAGGTDTQYF. The genes are TRBV3-1 and TRBJ2-3, with 7 bases aligning to TRBD2. The V gene end was trimmed by 4 bases and the J gene end by 1 base; junction bases not matched to a gene: 5. Germline-derived CDR1 and CDR2 are LGHDT and YNNKEL (reference sequence). The CDR3 is 15 residues long.

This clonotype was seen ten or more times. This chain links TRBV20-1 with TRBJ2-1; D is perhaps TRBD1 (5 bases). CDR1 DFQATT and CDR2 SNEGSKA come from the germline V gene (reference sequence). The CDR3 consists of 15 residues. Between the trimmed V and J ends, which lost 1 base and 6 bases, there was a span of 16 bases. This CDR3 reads CSARVPVGDGNEQFF. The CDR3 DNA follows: TGCAGTGCTAGAGTTCCAGTAGGGGATGGCAATGAGCAGTTCTTC.

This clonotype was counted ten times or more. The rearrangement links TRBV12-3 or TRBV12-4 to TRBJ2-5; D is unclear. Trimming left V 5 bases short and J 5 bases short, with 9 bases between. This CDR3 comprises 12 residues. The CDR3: CASSLEEETQYF. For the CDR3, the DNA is TGTGCCAGCAGTCTCGAGGAGGAGACCCAGTACTTC.

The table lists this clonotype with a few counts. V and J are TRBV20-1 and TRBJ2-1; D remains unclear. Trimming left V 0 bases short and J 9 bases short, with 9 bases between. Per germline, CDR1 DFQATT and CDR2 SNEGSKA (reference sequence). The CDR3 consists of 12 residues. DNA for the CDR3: TGCAGTGCTAGAGAAGATCGAAGTGAGCAGTTCTTC. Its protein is CSAREDRSEQFF.

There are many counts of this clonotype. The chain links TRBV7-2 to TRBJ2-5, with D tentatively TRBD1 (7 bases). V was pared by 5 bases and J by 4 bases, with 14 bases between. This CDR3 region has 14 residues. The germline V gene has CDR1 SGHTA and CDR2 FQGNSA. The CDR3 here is CASSAQGGGETQYF. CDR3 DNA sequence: TGTGCCAGCAGCGCCCAGGGGGGTGGAGAGACCCAGTACTTC.

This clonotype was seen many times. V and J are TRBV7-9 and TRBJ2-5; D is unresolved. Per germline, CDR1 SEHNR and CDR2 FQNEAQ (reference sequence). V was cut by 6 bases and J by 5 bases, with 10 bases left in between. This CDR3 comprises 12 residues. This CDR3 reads CASSLNRETQYF. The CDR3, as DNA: TGTGCCAGCAGTTTAAATCGGGAGACCCAGTACTTC.

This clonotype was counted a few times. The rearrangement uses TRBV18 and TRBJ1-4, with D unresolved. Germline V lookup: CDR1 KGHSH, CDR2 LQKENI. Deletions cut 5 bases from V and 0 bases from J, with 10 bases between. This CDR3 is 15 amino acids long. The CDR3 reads CASSFDSATNEKLFF. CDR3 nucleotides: TGTGCCAGCTCATTTGACTCTGCAACTAATGAAAAACTGTTTTTT.

CDR3 loop: CASSLRTSANTGELFF. The CDR3 nucleotides read TGTGCCAGCAGCCTACGGACTAGCGCGAACACCGGGGAGCTGTTTTTT. The V call is TRBV3-1, the J call TRBJ2-2, with 9 bases that match TRBD2. V dropped 4 bases and J dropped 0; count of bases not matched to a gene: 3. From germline, CDR1 is LGHDT and CDR2 YNNKEL (reference sequence). This CDR3 is 16 amino acids long.

In nucleotides, the CDR3 is TGCAGCGTTGGCCACCGGGGGAAACTGAACACTGAAGCTTTCTTT. Residues: CSVGHRGKLNTEAFF. The V and J genes are TRBV29-1 and TRBJ1-1, with D maybe TRBD1 (5 bases). The V gene lost 4 bases and the J gene lost 0 bases, with 15 bases spanning the gap. Germline loops: CDR1 SQVTM, CDR2 ANQGSEA. The CDR3 runs 15 residues.

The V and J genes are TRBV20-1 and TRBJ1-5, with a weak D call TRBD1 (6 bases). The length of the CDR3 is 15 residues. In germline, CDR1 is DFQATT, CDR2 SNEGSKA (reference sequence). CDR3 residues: CSTRALGHSNQPQHF. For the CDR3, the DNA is TGCAGCACGCGGGCGTTGGGACACAGCAATCAGCCCCAGCATTTT.

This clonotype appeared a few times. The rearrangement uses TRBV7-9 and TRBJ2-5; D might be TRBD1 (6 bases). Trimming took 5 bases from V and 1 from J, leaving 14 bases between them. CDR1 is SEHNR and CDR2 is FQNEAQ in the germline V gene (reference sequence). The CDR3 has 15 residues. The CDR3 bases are TGTGCCAGCAGCCCATCCAAGACAGGCCAAGAGACCCAGTACTTC. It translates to CASSPSKTGQETQYF. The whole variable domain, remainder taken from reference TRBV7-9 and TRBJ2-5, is DTGVSQNPRHKITKRGQNVTFRCDPISEHNRLYWYRQTLGQGPEFLTYFQNEAQLEKSRLLSDRFSAERPKGSFSTLEIQRTEQGDSAMYLCASSPSKTGQETQYFGPGTRLLVL.

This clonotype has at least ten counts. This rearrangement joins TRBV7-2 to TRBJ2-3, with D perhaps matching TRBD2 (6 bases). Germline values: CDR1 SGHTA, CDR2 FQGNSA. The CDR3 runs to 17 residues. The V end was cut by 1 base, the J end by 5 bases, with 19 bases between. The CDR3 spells CASSLVGRTGYRDTQYF. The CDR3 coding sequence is TGTGCCAGCAGCTTAGTCGGGAGAACGGGGTACAGAGATACGCAGTATTTT.

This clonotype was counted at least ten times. CDR3 amino acids: CASSRPGRLAFDNEQFF. CDR3 coding DNA: TGTGCCAGCAGCCGCCCTGGGCGGCTAGCGTTCGACAATGAGCAGTTCTTC. The chain carries TRBV3-1 and TRBJ2-1; the D gene is possibly TRBD2 (6 bases). Trimming left V 4 bases short and J 5 bases short, with 21 bases between. Germline CDR1 and CDR2: LGHDT and YNNKEL (reference sequence). The CDR3 has 17 residues.

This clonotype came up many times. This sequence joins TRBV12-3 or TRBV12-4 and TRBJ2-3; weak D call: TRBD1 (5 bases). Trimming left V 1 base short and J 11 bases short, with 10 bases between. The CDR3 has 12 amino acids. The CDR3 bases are TGTGCCAGCAGTTTAGGGGCAGGGTGGCAGTATTTT. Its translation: CASSLGAGWQYF.

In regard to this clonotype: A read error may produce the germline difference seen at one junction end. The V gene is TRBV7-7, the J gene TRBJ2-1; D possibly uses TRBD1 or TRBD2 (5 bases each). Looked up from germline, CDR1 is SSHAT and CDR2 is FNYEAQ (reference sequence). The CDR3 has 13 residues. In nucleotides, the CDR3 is TGTGCTAGCAGCCCTCAAGGGGAGAATGAGCAGTTCTTC. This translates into CASSPQGENEQFF.